This TCR beta chain is drawn from a study of identical twins. In germline, CDR1 is DFQATT, CDR2 SNEGSKA (reference sequence). The CDR3 is 16 residues long. With 0 bases removed from V and 3 bases from J, the gap between germline ends came to 15 bases. One entry per CDR3 protein, called by TCRdb with MiXCR from the 5' RACE reads. The sample includes approximately 500,000 distinct CDR3 sequences, 20% to 25% of them seen just once. This sample also appeared in a second study, on T cells expressing NK-cell markers. According to that study: Restriction of the sorted population to alpha-beta TCR T cells was achieved in several experiments with an anti-gamma-delta TCR antibody.

Material for sequencing was CD4+ T cells sorted from blood. The receptor was isolated from a woman between 18 and 29 years old in good health. The chain links TRBV20-1 to TRBJ2-1, with unresolved D. The CDR3 DNA is TGCAGTGCTAGAGATGGGTCGGCGGCCCTCTACAATGAGCAGTTCTTC. This codes for CSARDGSAALYNEQFF.